This paragraph covers one TCR beta chain sequence. This entry is derived from a study of T cell responses to AZD1222 COVID-19 vaccine. CDR1 is SEHNR, CDR2 FQNEAQ, per germline (reference sequence). The V end was cut by 0 bases, the J end by 3 bases, with 8 bases between. There are 14 residues in the CDR3. Measured with immunoSEQ multiplex PCR; TCRdb has only the in-frame clones, and not every one. Of roughly 56,000 clones in the sample, roughly 85% are singletons; the top ten hold roughly 15%. This sequence was found in an adult in good health. Sequenced material: peripheral blood, taken on day 0 of AZD1222 vaccination. This chain links TRBV7-9 with TRBJ1-1; D gene unclear. For the CDR3, the DNA is TGTGCCAGCAGCTTAGCGGGGTTACACACTGAAGCTTTCTTT. Protein: CASSLAGLHTEAFF.